The rows below give T cell receptor beta chains drawn from one sample of a study of post-analysis software for immune sequencing data. One entry per CDR3 protein, called by TCRdb with MiXCR from the PCR reads. The sample has hundreds of thousands of distinct CDR3 sequences, about 60% seen once. Sequencing input: blood. The receptors derive from a girl aged 2 to 10 with multiple sclerosis. Both conserved end residues are part of each CDR3. A D gene is named only where the DNA matches it firmly. Not all rows give a size; the values are once, few, many and, for expanded clones, a class.

v_gene	j_gene	d_gene	abundance	CDR3nt	CDR3aa
TRBV24-1	TRBJ2-1	.	.	TGTGCCACCAGTGACTGGGGACACCTCAATGAGCAGTTCTTC	CATSDWGHLNEQFF
TRBV5-5	TRBJ2-1	.	.	TGTGCCAGCAGCTTGGTTAGGGTTTACAATGAGCAGTTCTTC	CASSLVRVYNEQFF
TRBV29-1	TRBJ2-1	TRBD1	.	TGCAGCGTTGAAGATGAGTGGGACAGGGGGTACAATGAGCAGTTCTTC	CSVEDEWDRGYNEQFF
TRBV11-2	TRBJ2-1	TRBD1	.	TGTGCCAGCAGCTTATGGGGACAGGGGAGCTCCTACAATGAGCAGTTCTTC	CASSLWGQGSSYNEQFF
TRBV5-1	TRBJ2-1	TRBD1	once	TGCGCCAGCAGGACAGGGCGGTTCAATGAGCAGTTCTTC	CASRTGRFNEQFF
TRBV2	TRBJ2-1	TRBD1	.	TGTGCCAGCAGTAAGGTTGGACAGGGGTTCAATGAGCAGTTCTTC	CASSKVGQGFNEQFF
TRBV5-6	TRBJ2-1	.	.	TGTGCCAGCAGCCTTACCGTGGACGGAGGCAATGAGCAGTTCTTC	CASSLTVDGGNEQFF
TRBV11-2	TRBJ2-5	.	few	TGTGCCAGCAGCTTCCTCCTCGGGGACTCAGAGACCCAGTACTTC	CASSFLLGDSETQYF
TRBV11-2	TRBJ2-5	TRBD1	.	TGTGCCAGCAGCTTATGGAACAGGGGTGACGAGACCCAGTACTTC	CASSLWNRGDETQYF
TRBV5-6	TRBJ1-2	.	.	TGTGCCAGCAGCTTGGGACGGCTTAACTATGGCTACACCTTC	CASSLGRLNYGYTF
TRBV6-4	TRBJ2-5	.	.	TGTGCCAGCAGTGACCGGGGTAGTGCGGAGACCCAGTACTTC	CASSDRGSAETQYF
TRBV3-1	TRBJ2-6	.	.	TGTGCCAGCAGCCCCTTGCAATCTGGGGCCAACGTCCTGACTTTC	CASSPLQSGANVLTF
TRBV12-3/TRBV12-4	TRBJ2-1	.	.	TGTGCCAGCAGTTCTAGCAGGGGCAATGAGCAGTTCTTC	CASSSSRGNEQFF
TRBV7-9	TRBJ2-5	.	.	TGTGCCAGCAGCTTAAGGTCGACGGGGGCCGGAGGGGAGACCCAGTACTTC	CASSLRSTGAGGETQYF
TRBV4-3	TRBJ1-2	TRBD1	.	TGCGCCAGCAGCCAAGTTGGAGGTCTGACAGGGAATGCTGAGGGCTACACCTTC	CASSQVGGLTGNAEGYTF
TRBV20-1	TRBJ2-5	.	.	TGCAGTGCCCCGGGCCCTGGGCTAGAGACCCAGTACTTC	CSAPGPGLETQYF
TRBV7-3	TRBJ2-5	TRBD2	.	TGTGCCAGCAGCCCGGGACTAGCGATTCACGGGCGGGAGACCCAGTACTTC	CASSPGLAIHGRETQYF
TRBV4-2	TRBJ2-3	TRBD2	.	TGTGCCAGCAGCCAAGAACAACCGAGCGGGGGGGCCCCAGATACGCAGTATTTT	CASSQEQPSGGAPDTQYF